The 9 T cell receptor beta chains below come from one sample, sequenced in a study of cytomegalovirus exposure and HLA in healthy donors. Clones were read by immunoSEQ multiplex PCR, and TCRdb kept only the in-frame ones, dropping some. The sample carries roughly 120,000 clones, around 94% recorded once. Sequencing input: PBMCs. All receptors derive from a woman younger than 35 in good health and CMV-seronegative.

The rearrangement links TRBV18 to TRBJ2-7, with 15 bases that match TRBD2. The CDR3 consists of 15 residues. V dropped 4 bases and J dropped 4; count of bases not matched to a gene: 2. In germline, CDR1 is KGHSH, CDR2 LQKENI. The CDR3 DNA reads TGTGCCAGCTCACGGACTAGCGGGGGGGGGTACGAGCAGTACTTC. Its translation: CASSRTSGGGYEQYF.

This clone was picked up one time. The chain employs TRBV12-5 and TRBJ1-1; D remains unclear. V lost 5 bases, J lost 8 bases, and 12 bases lay in between. Germline V gene sequence: CDR1 LGHNT, CDR2 FRNRAP. There are 12 residues in the CDR3. CDR3 nucleotides: TGTGCTAGTGGTCTAGGTCTCAGCGAAGCTTTCTTT. It is translated as CASGLGLSEAFF. Full variable domain (remainder filled in from reference TRBV12-5 and TRBJ1-1): DARVTQTPRHKVTEMGQEVTMRCQPILGHNTVFWYRQTMMQGLELLAYFRNRAPLDDSGMPKDRFSAEMPDATLATLKIQPSEPRDSAVYFCASGLGLSEAFFGQGTRLTVV.

The rearrangement uses TRBV11-2 and TRBJ2-2, with D maybe TRBD1 (6 bases). V lost 8 bases to trimming and J lost 7 bases, with 17 bases between them. The V gene's germline CDR1 is SGHAT and CDR2 FQNNGV. The CDR3 is 14 amino acids. The CDR3 bases are TGTGCCAGCCTTGGGCAGGGGTTAGGCGGGGAGCTGTTTTTT. Residues: CASLGQGLGGELFF.

The rearrangement uses TRBV10-3 and TRBJ1-2, with 8 positions matching TRBD1. Germline loops: CDR1 ENHRY, CDR2 SYGVKD. The junction had 15 bases not matched to a gene; V was cut back by 9 bases and J by 6 bases. The CDR3 covers 15 residues. CDR3 bases: TGTGCCATTGCCTCGGCAGGACAGGGTCCAAATGGCTACACCTTC. This translates into CAIASAGQGPNGYTF.

The rearrangement links TRBV30 to TRBJ1-3; D possibly corresponds to TRBD1 (6 bases). Germline values: CDR1 GTSNPN, CDR2 SVGIG (reference sequence). Trimming took off 5 bases at V and 1 base at J, with 9 bases between the two ends. There are 13 residues in the CDR3. The CDR3 nucleotides are TGTGCCTGGGGGACATCGTCTGGAAACACCATATATTTT. Translation: CAWGTSSGNTIYF.

The chain joins TRBV28 to TRBJ1-2; D is possibly TRBD1 (6 bases). The CDR3 sequence is 15 residues long. Trimming stripped 3 bases from V and 0 bases from J, with 11 bases between. Germline V gene data show CDR1 as MDHEN and CDR2 as SYDVKM. CDR3 sequence (DNA): TGTGCCAGCAGTTTGGCGGGGGCATCTAACTATGGCTACACCTTC. Protein product: CASSLAGASNYGYTF.

Here the CDR3 reads CASSSAGTERNTIYF. For the CDR3, the DNA is TGTGCCAGCAGCTCCGCCGGGACAGAGAGAAACACCATATATTTT. This sequence joins TRBV5-4 and TRBJ1-3, with 7 bases matching TRBD1. The CDR3 spans 15 residues. Germline V gene sequence: CDR1 SGHNT, CDR2 YYREEE (reference sequence). V was clipped by 3 bases and J by 5 bases; unmatched bases: 8.

V gene TRBV19 combines with J gene TRBJ2-7; 16 bases line up with TRBD2. The CDR3 sequence is 15 residues long. Per germline, CDR1 LNHDA and CDR2 SQIVND (reference sequence). V shed 9 bases and J 5 bases; nucleotides not matched to a gene: 7. Here the CDR3 reads CASTGTSGRDHEQYF. As DNA, the CDR3 is TGTGCCAGCACGGGGACTAGCGGGAGGGACCACGAGCAGTACTTC.

The chain has TRBV4-1 and TRBJ2-3, with 7 bases identical to TRBD1. CDR3 size: 16 residues. Trimming at V came to 3 bases and at J to 2 bases, leaving 8 bases not matched to a gene. CDR1 MGHRA and CDR2 YSYEKL come from the germline V gene. CDR3 region: CASSQSVGQPTDTQYF. The DNA of the CDR3 is TGCGCCAGCAGCCAGAGTGTGGGACAGCCCACAGATACGCAGTATTTT.